The clone carrying this TCR beta chain was picked up a small number of times. What it recognizes is unknown. J lost 8 bases, V lost 1 base, and 12 bases had no gene match. Germline CDR1 is PRHDT and CDR2 is FYEKMQ (reference sequence). This CDR3 is built from 16 residues. These data come from a study of CD8+CD57+ T cells in acquired aplastic anemia. Study in general: Sorting CD4+ and CD8+ cells gave DNA averaging approximately 2.9 ug.

General study results and limits: Both patients and controls carried the same twenty-nine CD8+ CDR3 sequences.

CDR3 and TCR beta VDJ profiling relied on genomic DNA as the template. One entry per CDR3 protein, called by TCRdb with MiXCR from the reads. The sample consists of 150,000 to 200,000 distinct CDR3 sequences, around 48% of them appearing once. Sequencing involved patients with CD8+CD57+ cell expansion previously shown by flow cytometry. Everyone among the patients had severe acquired aplastic anemia. When blood sampling took place, the patients had received no therapy. This chain connects TRBV13 to TRBJ1-2, with 8 bases identical to TRBD1. Sequences were obtained from sorted CD4+, CD8+, or CD8+CD57+ T cells (not recorded which) from PBMCs. This clonotype was sampled from a human donor with aplastic anemia. CDR3 loop: CASSLEGWDRSRGYTF. Here the CDR3 DNA reads TGTGCCAGCAGCTTAGAGGGGTGGGACAGGAGTCGGGGCTACACCTTC.